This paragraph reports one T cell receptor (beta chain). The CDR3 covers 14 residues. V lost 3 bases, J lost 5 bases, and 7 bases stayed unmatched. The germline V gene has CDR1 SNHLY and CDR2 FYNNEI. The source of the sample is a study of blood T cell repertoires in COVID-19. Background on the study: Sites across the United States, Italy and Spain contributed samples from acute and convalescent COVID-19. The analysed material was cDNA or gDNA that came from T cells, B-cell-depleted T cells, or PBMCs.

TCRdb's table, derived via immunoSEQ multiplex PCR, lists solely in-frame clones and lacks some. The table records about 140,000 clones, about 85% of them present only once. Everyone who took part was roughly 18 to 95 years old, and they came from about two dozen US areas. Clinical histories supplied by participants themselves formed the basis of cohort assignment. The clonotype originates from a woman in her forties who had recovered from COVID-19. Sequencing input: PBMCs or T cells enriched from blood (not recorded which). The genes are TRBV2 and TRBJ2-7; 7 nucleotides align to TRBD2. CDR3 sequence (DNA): TGTGCCAGCAGTGAGGGGGGGGTGCGCGACGAGCAGTACTTC. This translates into CASSEGGVRDEQYF.